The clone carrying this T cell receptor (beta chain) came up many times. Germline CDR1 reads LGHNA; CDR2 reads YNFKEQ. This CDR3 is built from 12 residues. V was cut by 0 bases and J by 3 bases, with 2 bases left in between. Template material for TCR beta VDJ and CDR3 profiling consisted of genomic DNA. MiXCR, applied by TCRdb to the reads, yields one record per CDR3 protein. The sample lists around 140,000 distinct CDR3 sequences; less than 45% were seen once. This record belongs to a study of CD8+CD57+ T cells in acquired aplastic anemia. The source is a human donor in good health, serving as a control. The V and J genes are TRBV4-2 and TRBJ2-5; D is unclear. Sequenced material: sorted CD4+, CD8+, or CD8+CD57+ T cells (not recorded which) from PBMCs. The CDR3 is CASSQDEETQYF. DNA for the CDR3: TGTGCCAGCAGCCAAGATGAAGAGACCCAGTACTTC.